The sequence of this T cell receptor (beta chain) was determined in a study of blood T cells in healthy people across ages. Study-wide findings and caveats: Possibly confounding the expanded clonotype changes was the fact that donor CMV status was unknown. Diversity of TCR beta correlated strongly with naive T cell percentage. Fewer expanded clones and more diversity marked long-lived versus aged donors.

In regard to this clonotype: What it binds is unknown.

The authors ran a second PCR of 7 to 11 cycles using a sample-barcoded 5' primer and a J-beta primer mix. MiXCR was run by TCRdb on the 5' RACE reads, yielding one entry per CDR3 protein. Among hundreds of thousands of distinct CDR3 sequences listed, under 25% were seen once. With 8 bases clipped from V and 0 bases from J, the junction kept 9 bases outside the gene matches. Germline V gene lookup returns CDR1 SNHLY and CDR2 FYNNEI. The CDR3 totals 15 residues. This sequence joins TRBV2 and TRBJ1-2, with TRBD1 matching over 7 bases. This clonotype was obtained from a man aged 70 or older in good health. The sample comprised blood. CDR3 nucleotide sequence: TGTGCCAGCCACGCAGGGGGTCTGTCTAACTATGGCTACACCTTC. Protein: CASHAGGLSNYGYTF.